This TCR beta chain was identified in a study of neurological immune-mediated disorders. This clonotype came up many times. TCRdb reprocessed the 5' RACE reads with MiXCR, giving one entry per CDR3 protein. The sample consists of some 54,000 distinct CDR3 sequences, approximately 11% of them appearing once. Documented time point: longitudinal time-point 1 (baseline). The sequenced material came from PBMCs. This sequence originates from a male donor with HTLV-1-associated myelopathy (HAM/TSP).

In nucleotides, the CDR3 is TGCAGTGCTAGAAGCGTACCCGAGCAGTACTTC. This codes for CSARSVPEQYF. The chain uses TRBV20-1 and TRBJ2-7; unclear D gene. The CDR3 is 11 amino acids. Germline V gene sequence: CDR1 DFQATT, CDR2 SNEGSKA (reference sequence). Trimming removed 2 bases at V and 6 bases at J, with 8 bases between.